Below, 27 T cell receptor beta chains from the same sample are listed, as sequenced in a study of glioma-infiltrating T cells. The iRepertoire nested amplicon-rescue multiplex PCR amplified TCR alpha and beta CDR3s from RNA. TCRdb re-called the multiplex PCR reads with MiXCR, one entry per CDR3 protein. The sample has 300,000 to 400,000 distinct CDR3 sequences, less than 50% seen once. The sequenced sample consisted of glioma tissue, nonneoplastic brain tissue, or PBMCs (not recorded which). The receptors were gathered from a human donor with low-grade glioma or glioblastoma, undergoing nonglioma brain surgery, or in good health (not recorded which).

This rearrangement joins TRBV29-1 to TRBJ1-3; D is unresolved. V lost 7 bases and J lost 1, with 11 bases in between. The CDR3 is 13 residues long. CDR1 SQVTM and CDR2 ANQGSEA come from the germline V gene. The CDR3: CSGRNHSGNTIYF. In DNA, the CDR3 is TGCAGCGGGCGGAACCATTCTGGAAACACCATATATTTT.

The rearrangement uses TRBV15 and TRBJ1-1; a weak D match, TRBD1 (5 bases). This CDR3 is built from 15 residues. V was pared by 0 bases and J by 4 bases, with 12 bases between. Germline CDR1 reads LNHNV; CDR2 reads YYDKDF (reference sequence). The CDR3 DNA is TGTGCCACCAGCAGAGAAGGGACTCAAGCCACTGAAGCTTTCTTT. Its translation: CATSREGTQATEAFF.

This clonotype was seen more than once but under ten times. The gene calls are TRBV20-1 and TRBJ1-5; a weak D match, TRBD1 (5 bases). Deletions cut 3 bases from V and 4 bases from J, with 16 bases between. CDR1 is DFQATT and CDR2 is SNEGSKA in the germline V gene (reference sequence). The CDR3 totals 15 residues. CDR3 in amino acids: CSARGFLGENQPQHF. The DNA for the CDR3 is TGCAGTGCTAGGGGATTTTTGGGGGAGAATCAGCCCCAGCATTTT.

The gene calls are TRBV7-9 and TRBJ2-3; TRBD2 aligns across 7 bases. Germline V gene data show CDR1 as SEHNR and CDR2 as FQNEAQ (reference sequence). The trim removed 5 bases at V and 6 bases at J, leaving 2 bases unmatched. The CDR3 runs to 12 residues. The CDR3 region is CASSAGADTQYF. The CDR3 DNA follows: TGTGCCAGCAGCGCGGGAGCCGATACGCAGTATTTT.

The J gene is TRBJ1-1, the V gene TRBV7-3; D perhaps matches TRBD1 (6 bases). CDR3 length equals 13 residues. V lost 8 bases and J 1 base, leaving 11 bases between the germline ends. Germline values: CDR1 SGHTA, CDR2 FQGTGA. The chain's CDR3 is CASGPGQNTEAFF. The CDR3 bases are TGTGCCAGCGGTCCGGGACAGAACACTGAAGCTTTCTTT. Drawing the rest from reference TRBV7-3 and TRBJ1-1, the complete variable domain is GAGVSQTPSNKVTEKGKYVELRCDPISGHTALYWYRQSLGQGPEFLIYFQGTGAADDSGLPNDRFFAVRPEGSVSTLKIQRTERGDSAVYLCASGPGQNTEAFFGQGTRLTVV.

In the case of this clonotype: A much larger clone sits a single nucleotide away, making a read error possible. This chain links TRBV27 with TRBJ2-3; TRBD1 might be the D (7 bases). The CDR3 loop spans 15 amino acids. The germline V gene has CDR1 MNHEY and CDR2 SMNVEV (reference sequence). In DNA form, the CDR3 reads TGTGCCAGCAGCTACTCAGCGGAGGGGACAGATACGCAGAATTTT. Protein product: CASSYSAEGTDTQNF.

This chain uses TRBV7-9 with TRBJ2-3; TRBD2 is a possible D gene (6 bases). Trimming shortened V by 0 bases and J by 2 bases, and 12 bases separated the two germline ends. CDR3 length: 16 amino acids. Germline lookup yields CDR1 SEHNR and CDR2 FQNEAQ (reference sequence). CDR3 in DNA: TGTGCCAGCAGCTTAGCAGGGAGGACCCTCACAGATACGCAGTATTTT. Its translation: CASSLAGRTLTDTQYF.

This clonotype has just a few counts. The CDR3 here is CASSPKTSGNNEQFF. The DNA of the CDR3 is TGTGCCAGCAGTCCTAAGACTAGCGGGAACAATGAGCAGTTCTTC. V usage is TRBV7-3 and J usage is TRBJ2-1; 11 bases are a match to TRBD2. V dropped 6 bases and J dropped 5; count of bases not matched to a gene: 6. CDR1 SGHTA and CDR2 FQGTGA come from the germline V gene. This CDR3 comprises 15 residues.

The CDR3 coding sequence is TGTGCCAGCAGCTTGGGGCTAGCGTCAAGGTTGGAGACCCAGTACTTC. Translation gives CASSLGLASRLETQYF. The V and J genes are TRBV5-5 and TRBJ2-5; possible D gene TRBD2, 6 bases. The V end was cut by 0 bases, the J end by 5 bases, with 17 bases between. The CDR3 consists of 16 residues. From germline, CDR1 is SGHKS and CDR2 YYEKEE (reference sequence).

About this clonotype itself: At one end the junction does not follow the germline gene, possibly because of a read error. The V gene is TRBV4-3, the J gene TRBJ1-1, with a tentative D call TRBD1 (6 bases). This CDR3 has 13 residues. The germline gives CDR1 LGHNA, CDR2 YSLEER. For the CDR3, the DNA is TGCGCCAGCAGCTCACAGGGTAACACTGAAGCTCTCTTT. Translation gives CASSSQGNTEALF.

For this clonotype: The CDR3 does not close with the conserved phenylalanine or tryptophan, likely indicating a read error. J is TRBJ2-7 and V is TRBV20-1, with a possible D match to TRBD1 (6 bases). This CDR3 is 14 amino acids long. The V end was cut by 4 bases, the J end by 2 bases, with 15 bases between. Germline V CDR1 and CDR2: DFQATT, SNEGSKA (reference sequence). In nucleotides, the CDR3 is TGCAGTGCTATACCCCGGGACACCACCTACGAGCAGTACTCC. This gives the protein CSAIPRDTTYEQYS.

The J gene is TRBJ2-1, the V gene TRBV7-2; 7 bases line up with TRBD2. The CDR3 length is 15 residues. Per the germline V gene, CDR1 is SGHTA and CDR2 is FQGNSA. V dropped 5 bases and J dropped 0; count of bases not matched to a gene: 4. This CDR3 is CASSPPSGSYNEQFF. The DNA of the CDR3 is TGTGCCAGCAGCCCTCCTAGCGGCTCCTACAATGAGCAGTTCTTC. Full variable domain (rest looked up from reference TRBV7-2 and TRBJ2-1): GAGVSQSPSNKVTEKGKDVELRCDPISGHTALYWYRQSLGQGLEFLIYFQGNSAPDKSGLPSDRFSAERTGGSVSTLTIQRTQQEDSAVYLCASSPPSGSYNEQFFGPGTRLTVL.

Only a few counts were recorded for this clonotype. This chain links TRBV28 with TRBJ2-1; 9 nucleotides align to TRBD2. CDR1 is MDHEN and CDR2 is SYDVKM in the germline V gene. Trimming removed 8 bases from V and 0 bases from J; junction bases left unmatched: 8. There are 16 residues in the CDR3. CDR3 nucleotide sequence: TGTGCCAGCTGGGGGGGACTAGCAGACTCCTACAATGAGCAGTTCTTC. Translation: CASWGGLADSYNEQFF.

Note on this clonotype: This may arise from a read error, as a much more abundant clone is one base away. J is TRBJ2-1 and V is TRBV27; D possibly corresponds to TRBD1 (6 bases). The germline V gene encodes CDR1 MNHEY and CDR2 SMNVEV (reference sequence). CDR3 length: 16 amino acids. V was pared by 5 bases and J by 0 bases, with 14 bases between. The CDR3 is CASSDLGASSYNEQFF. The CDR3 DNA reads TGTGCCAGCAGTGATTTGGGGGCCAGCTCCTACAATGAGCAGTTCTTC.

This clonotype was recorded at least ten times. The chain combines TRBV28 with TRBJ2-7; 7 bases match TRBD2. The CDR3 covers 17 residues. Germline CDR1 and CDR2: MDHEN and SYDVKM. V lost 3 bases to trimming and J lost 0 bases; unmatched junction nucleotides: 11. CDR3 loop: CASSFPRRERDSYEQYF. CDR3 DNA: TGTGCCAGCAGTTTCCCCAGACGCGAGCGGGACTCCTACGAGCAGTACTTC.

This clonotype has a count of ten or more. The chain carries TRBV6-2 or TRBV6-3 and TRBJ2-3, with D perhaps TRBD1 or TRBD2 (6 bases each). CDR1 is MNHEY, CDR2 SVGEGT, per germline. V lost 1 base to trimming and J lost 1 base, with 12 bases between them. The CDR3 totals 16 residues. This chain's CDR3 is CASSYWGASGTDTQYF. CDR3 bases: TGTGCCAGCAGTTACTGGGGGGCTTCGGGCACAGATACGCAGTATTTT.

This clonotype showed up many times. V is TRBV10-3 and J is TRBJ2-3; possibly TRBD2 for D (5 bases). The ends were cut back, 8 bases at V and 4 bases at J, with 10 bases in the middle. This CDR3 is built from 12 residues. CDR1 and CDR2 (germline): ENHRY, SYGVKD. CDR3 nucleotides: TGTGCCATCTCGAAGGAGGCAGATACGCAGTATTTT. Translation: CAISKEADTQYF.

This clonotype has only a few counts. This rearrangement joins TRBV12-3 or TRBV12-4 to TRBJ1-1, with 7 bases identical to TRBD1. This CDR3 comprises 14 residues. Trimming removed 7 bases from V and 2 bases from J; junction bases left unmatched: 7. CDR3 in amino acids: CASKFRTGNTEAFF. CDR3 in DNA: TGTGCCAGCAAGTTTAGGACAGGTAACACTGAAGCTTTCTTT.

This rearrangement joins TRBV7-2 to TRBJ1-5, with a tentative D call TRBD1 (5 bases). Germline CDR1 is SGHTA and CDR2 is FQGNSA. CDR3 length equals 15 residues. Trimming cost V 5 bases and J 2 bases, with 13 bases left between them. CDR3 loop: CASSPGQGRNQPQHF. The CDR3 coding sequence is TGTGCCAGCAGCCCGGGGCAGGGCCGCAATCAGCCCCAGCATTTT.

This rearrangement joins TRBV15 to TRBJ2-2; 11 bases line up with TRBD2. This CDR3 spans 19 amino acids. Trimming took 3 bases from V and 4 from J; bases not matched to a gene: 13. Germline V gene sequence: CDR1 LNHNV, CDR2 YYDKDF (reference sequence). The CDR3 here is CATSRGTGLADDFTGELFF. The CDR3 DNA is TGTGCCACCAGCAGGGGTACGGGACTAGCGGATGATTTCACCGGGGAGCTGTTTTTT.

The rearrangement joins TRBV2 to TRBJ2-7, with unresolved D. This CDR3 is built from 11 residues. The germline V gene encodes CDR1 SNHLY and CDR2 FYNNEI. V was cut by 3 bases and J by 7 bases, with 7 bases left in between. The CDR3 sequence is CASSDGREQYF. The DNA for the CDR3 is TGTGCCAGCAGTGACGGGCGTGAGCAGTACTTC.

Concerning this clonotype: Germline is not matched at one junction end, which may reflect a read error. The CDR3 is CASSAWTGALSTIDF. CDR3 nucleotide sequence: TGTGCCAGCAGCGCCTGGACAGGGGCCCTCTCTACAATAGATTTT. The chain links TRBV7-9 to TRBJ2-3, with TRBD1 identical over 9 bases. The CDR3 covers 15 residues. In germline, CDR1 is SEHNR, CDR2 FQNEAQ (reference sequence).

This clonotype was observed many times. The J gene is TRBJ2-5, the V gene TRBV2, with D uncertain. This CDR3 contains 12 residues. Germline V CDR1 and CDR2: SNHLY, FYNNEI. The V end lost 0 bases, the J end lost 4 bases, and 3 bases lay between the germline ends. The CDR3 reads CASSEARETQYF. The DNA for the CDR3 is TGTGCCAGCAGTGAAGCGCGAGAGACCCAGTACTTC.

This clonotype showed up many times. This chain links TRBV6-1 with TRBJ1-2, with 8 nucleotides matching TRBD1. This CDR3 contains 14 residues. J gave up 6 bases and V 6 bases, and 9 bases lay outside the gene matches. Germline values: CDR1 MNHNS, CDR2 SASEGT. CDR3: CASRISGGSHGYTF. As DNA, the CDR3 is TGTGCCAGCAGGATTTCAGGGGGCTCACATGGCTACACCTTC.

In regard to this clonotype: One junction end disagrees with the germline gene, perhaps due to a read error. The V and J genes are TRBV7-6 and TRBJ2-5; TRBD2 is a possible D gene (5 bases). The germline V gene encodes CDR1 SGHVS and CDR2 FNYEAQ. This CDR3 is built from 13 residues. This chain's CDR3 is CAGSSDLQETQYF. The CDR3, as DNA: TGTGCCGGCAGCTCGGACTTACAAGAGACCCAGTACTTC.

This clonotype was found a few times. V and J are TRBV6-2 or TRBV6-3 and TRBJ1-2, with a tentative D call TRBD1 (6 bases). The V end was cut by 6 bases, the J end by 2 bases, with 19 bases between. This CDR3 spans 16 amino acids. The germline CDR1 and CDR2 sequences are MNHEY and SVGEGT. The CDR3 DNA follows: TGTGCCAGCAGCCCATTGAGGGGGGTTGTGAACTATGGCTACACCTTC. This translates into CASSPLRGVVNYGYTF.

This clonotype has just one count. At one of its ends the junction is not consistent with the germline gene, which may arise from a read error. The chain recombines TRBV2 with TRBJ2-1; D possibly corresponds to TRBD2 (5 bases). There are 16 residues in the CDR3. From germline, CDR1 is SNHLY and CDR2 FYNNEI. CDR3 sequence reads: CAGSEGQVVRPNEQFF. The CDR3 DNA sequence: TGTGCCGGCAGTGAGGGTCAGGTAGTTAGACCCAATGAGCAGTTCTTC.